The 19 T cell receptor beta chains below all came from one sample that was sequenced in a study of T cell clonotyping in hematopoietic cell transplantation. Sequencing was performed with immunoSEQ multiplex PCR; in TCRdb, only in-frame clones are kept and a portion is missing. The table has about 45,000 clones, roughly 80% seen once; the top ten hold roughly 5.5%. As for time point: recipient sample about 28 days before transplant, after cytoreduction. The material was peripheral blood mononuclear cells, obtained before stem cell transplant. These receptors were obtained from a man aged 60 to 69 with myelodysplastic syndrome. Some clones in this sample may be carry-over from other donors' samples.

The rearrangement joins TRBV5-4 to TRBJ2-4; the D is unclear. V lost 0 bases to trimming and J lost 0 bases, with 10 bases between them. The CDR3 spans 16 residues. CDR1 and CDR2 (germline): SGHNT, YYREEE (reference sequence). Here the CDR3 DNA reads TGTGCCAGCAGCTTGGCAGGAACACTAGCCAAAAACATTCAGTACTTC. Residues: CASSLAGTLAKNIQYF.

The chain has TRBV5-1 and TRBJ2-5; 8 bases are shared with TRBD1. V lost 4 bases to trimming and J lost 5 bases; unmatched junction nucleotides: 4. The CDR3 sequence is 13 residues long. CDR1 and CDR2 from the germline V gene are SGHRS and YFSETQ. The CDR3 DNA sequence: TGCGCCAGCAGCCTGACAGGGGAGGAGACCCAGTACTTC. Protein product: CASSLTGEETQYF.

As for this clone: One end of the junction varies from germline; a read error may be responsible. The V gene is TRBV4-2, the J gene TRBJ2-3; 10 nucleotides agree with TRBD2. The germline V gene encodes CDR1 LGHNA and CDR2 YNFKEQ. This CDR3 is built from 13 residues. The CDR3 spells CASSQDLGTSARF. As DNA, the CDR3 is TGTGCCAGCAGCCAAGATCTTGGGACTAGCGCCCGTTTT.

The CDR3, as DNA: TGTGCCAGCAGCTTAGGCACAGCTACCACAGATACGCAGTATTTT. Translation gives CASSLGTATTDTQYF. The V call is TRBV7-2, the J call TRBJ2-3; no definite D call. The germline gives CDR1 SGHTA, CDR2 FQGNSA. Trimming took off 1 base at V and 2 bases at J, with 10 bases between the two ends. This CDR3 has 15 residues. Combining the CDR3 with reference TRBV7-2 and TRBJ2-3 gives the whole variable domain GAGVSQSPSNKVTEKGKDVELRCDPISGHTALYWYRQSLGQGLEFLIYFQGNSAPDKSGLPSDRFSAERTGGSVSTLTIQRTQQEDSAVYLCASSLGTATTDTQYFGPGTRLTVL.

The V gene is TRBV4-3, the J gene TRBJ2-1; 9 bases are a match to TRBD2. Germline loops: CDR1 LGHNA, CDR2 YSLEER. The V and J ends lost 5 bases and 6 bases, in that order; junction bases with no gene match: 14. This CDR3 spans 17 amino acids. DNA for the CDR3: TGCGCCAGCAGCTCCCGGGGAGGTAGCGGGGGATTCAATGAGCAGTTCTTC. This sequence encodes CASSSRGGSGGFNEQFF.

V usage is TRBV5-8 and J usage is TRBJ1-4, with 10 bases fitting TRBD1. Germline-derived CDR1 and CDR2 are SGHTS and YDEGEE. This CDR3 comprises 14 residues. Losses at the gene ends were 3 bases for V and 7 bases for J; bases not matched to a gene: 3. This CDR3 is CASSSTGGIEKLFF. The CDR3 nucleotides read TGTGCCAGCAGCTCGACAGGGGGCATTGAAAAACTGTTTTTT.

The chain links TRBV14 to TRBJ1-4; TRBD1 aligns across 7 bases. J was trimmed by 2 bases and V by 2 bases; bases with no gene match: 5. This CDR3 has 16 amino acids. The germline V gene has CDR1 SGHDN and CDR2 FVKESK. The CDR3 spells CASSQRDRATNEKLFF. The DNA of the CDR3 is TGTGCCAGCAGCCAACGCGACAGGGCTACTAATGAAAAACTGTTTTTT.

V usage is TRBV11-3 and J usage is TRBJ2-7, with D possibly being TRBD2 (6 bases). Trimming shortened V by 5 bases and J by 4 bases, and 12 bases separated the two germline ends. Germline V gene data show CDR1 as SGHNT and CDR2 as YENEEA. This CDR3 comprises 13 residues. CDR3: CASSLYSGYEQYF. The CDR3 nucleotides are TGTGCCAGCAGCCTTTACAGCGGGTACGAGCAGTACTTC. Supplemented by reference TRBV11-3 and TRBJ2-7, the full variable domain reads EAGVVQSPRYKIIEKKQPVAFWCNPISGHNTLYWYLQNLGQGPELLIRYENEEAVDDSQLPKDRFSAERLKGVDSTLKIQPAELGDSAVYLCASSLYSGYEQYFGPGTRLTVT.

This clone was seen only once. The V gene is TRBV9, the J gene TRBJ1-2, with D uncertain. The germline V gene encodes CDR1 SGDLS and CDR2 YYNGEE. This CDR3 is 14 amino acids long. With 0 bases removed from V and 5 bases from J, the gap between germline ends came to 11 bases. CDR3 loop: CASSVGGPFYGYTF. For the CDR3, the DNA is TGTGCCAGCAGCGTAGGAGGACCATTTTATGGCTACACCTTC.

To note about this clone: A read error may produce the germline difference seen at one junction end. The chain links TRBV7-2 to TRBJ1-5; D uncertain. The length of the CDR3 is 15 residues. The germline gives CDR1 SGHTA, CDR2 FQGNSA. The DNA for the CDR3 is TGTGCCAACAGCTCGGACGGTGGGGGCAATCAGCCCCAGCATTTT. Its protein product is CANSSDGGGNQPQHF.

The chain is built from TRBV6-5 and TRBJ1-5; maybe TRBD1 (5 bases). V lost 2 bases to trimming and J lost 5 bases, with 7 bases between them. The germline V gene has CDR1 MNHEY and CDR2 SVGAGI. This CDR3 region has 13 residues. CDR3 nucleotide sequence: TGTGCCAGCAGTTACAGGGGTGATCAGCCCCAGCATTTT. Residues: CASSYRGDQPQHF.

The chain is built from TRBV7-2 and TRBJ2-7; 8 bases line up with TRBD1. Germline values: CDR1 SGHTA, CDR2 FQGNSA. This CDR3 has 15 residues. The J segment lost 2 bases and the V segment lost 3 bases, leaving 6 bases of the junction unmatched. Here the CDR3 reads CASSLVGTGPYEQYF. The CDR3 DNA is TGTGCCAGCAGCTTGGTCGGGACAGGCCCCTACGAGCAGTACTTC.

The chain is built from TRBV10-1 and TRBJ2-4; 8 bases line up with TRBD1. Germline V gives CDR1 WNHNN, CDR2 SYGVQD (reference sequence). V lost 4 bases to trimming and J lost 7 bases; unmatched junction nucleotides: 0. The CDR3 length is 12 residues. CDR3: CASSGQGNIQYF. For the CDR3, the DNA is TGCGCCAGCAGTGGACAGGGGAACATTCAGTACTTC.

This clone was counted once. V gene TRBV29-1 combines with J gene TRBJ2-5; D is unresolved. Germline-derived CDR1 and CDR2 are SQVTM and ANQGSEA. This CDR3 region has 13 residues. The V and J ends lost 4 bases and 2 bases respectively, with 11 bases between them. As DNA, the CDR3 is TGCAGCGTTGCTCTAAACCAGCAAGAGACCCAGTACTTC. It yields the protein CSVALNQQETQYF. Variable domain in full (rest from reference TRBV29-1 and TRBJ2-5): SAVISQKPSRDICQRGTSLTIQCQVDSQVTMMFWYRQQPGQSLTLIATANQGSEATYESGFVIDKFPISRPNLTFSTLTVSNMSPEDSSIYLCSVALNQQETQYFGPGTRLLVL.

The chain is built from TRBV2 and TRBJ1-5; D remains ambiguous. The germline CDR1 and CDR2 sequences are SNHLY and FYNNEI. This CDR3 region has 14 residues. The V gene lost 10 bases and the J gene lost 2 bases, with 15 bases spanning the gap. The CDR3 loop reads CAIAGVAGNQPQHF. CDR3 DNA sequence: TGTGCCATCGCGGGAGTCGCCGGCAATCAGCCCCAGCATTTT.

This chain joins TRBV19 and TRBJ1-2; D is undetermined. Trimming left V 5 bases short and J 5 bases short, with 12 bases between. Germline loops: CDR1 LNHDA, CDR2 SQIVND (reference sequence). CDR3 length equals 13 residues. This chain's CDR3 is CASSPGPVYGYTF. CDR3 nucleotides: TGTGCCAGTAGTCCTGGGCCGGTTTATGGCTACACCTTC.

A few counts support this clone. The chain employs TRBV6-1 and TRBJ1-6, with D perhaps TRBD1 (6 bases). Trimming pared 6 bases from V and 5 bases from J, leaving 14 bases between. This CDR3 has 15 amino acids. Germline lookup yields CDR1 MNHNS and CDR2 SASEGT. In DNA, the CDR3 is TGTGCCAGCAGGGTCTCAACAGGGAATAATTCACCCCTCCACTTT. As protein: CASRVSTGNNSPLHF.

The J gene is TRBJ1-4, the V gene TRBV14; D call uncertain. The V end lost 1 base, the J end lost 4 bases, and 13 bases lay between the germline ends. The CDR3 runs 16 residues. Germline assignment: CDR1 SGHDN and CDR2 FVKESK. DNA of the CDR3: TGTGCCAGCAGCCAAGGTCTGGGTCGTGTTAATGAAAAACTGTTTTTT. This encodes CASSQGLGRVNEKLFF.

This clone has only a few counts. This chain connects TRBV12-5 to TRBJ1-6, with D tentatively TRBD1 (6 bases). The CDR3 is made up of 13 amino acids. CDR1 and CDR2 from the germline V gene are LGHNT and FRNRAP. The germline V and J ends were trimmed by 1 base and 8 bases, with 6 bases remaining between them. This chain's CDR3 is CASGLDRDSPLHF. CDR3 DNA sequence: TGTGCTAGTGGTTTGGACAGGGATTCACCCCTCCACTTT.